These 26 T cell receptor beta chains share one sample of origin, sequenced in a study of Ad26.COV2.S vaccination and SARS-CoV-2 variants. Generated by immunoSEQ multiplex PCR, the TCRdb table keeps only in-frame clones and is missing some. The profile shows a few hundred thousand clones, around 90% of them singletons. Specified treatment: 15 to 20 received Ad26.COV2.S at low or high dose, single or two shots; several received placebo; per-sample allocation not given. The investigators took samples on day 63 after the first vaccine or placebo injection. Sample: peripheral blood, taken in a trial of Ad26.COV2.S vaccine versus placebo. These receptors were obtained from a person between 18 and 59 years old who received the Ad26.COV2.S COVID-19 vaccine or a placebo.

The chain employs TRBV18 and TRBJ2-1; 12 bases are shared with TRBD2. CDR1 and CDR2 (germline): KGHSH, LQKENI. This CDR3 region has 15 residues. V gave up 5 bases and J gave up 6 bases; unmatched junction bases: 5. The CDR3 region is CASSSRTSGINEQFF. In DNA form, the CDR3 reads TGTGCCAGCTCATCCCGGACTAGCGGGATCAATGAGCAGTTCTTC.

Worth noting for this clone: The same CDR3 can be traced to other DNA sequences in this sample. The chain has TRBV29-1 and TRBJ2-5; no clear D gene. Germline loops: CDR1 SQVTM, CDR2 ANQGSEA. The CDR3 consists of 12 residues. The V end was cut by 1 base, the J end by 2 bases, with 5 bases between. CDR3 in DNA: TGCAGCGTTGAAGTGGGGCAAGAGACCCAGTACTTC. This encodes CSVEVGQETQYF. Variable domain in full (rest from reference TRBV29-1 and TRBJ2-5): SAVISQKPSRDICQRGTSLTIQCQVDSQVTMMFWYRQQPGQSLTLIATANQGSEATYESGFVIDKFPISRPNLTFSTLTVSNMSPEDSSIYLCSVEVGQETQYFGPGTRLLVL.

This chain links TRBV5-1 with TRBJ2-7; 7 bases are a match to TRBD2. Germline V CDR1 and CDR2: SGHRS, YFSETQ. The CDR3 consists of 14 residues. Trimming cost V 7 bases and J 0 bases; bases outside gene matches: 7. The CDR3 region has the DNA TGCGCCAGCCGAACTAGCGCGAGCTCCTACGAGCAGTACTTC. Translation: CASRTSASSYEQYF.

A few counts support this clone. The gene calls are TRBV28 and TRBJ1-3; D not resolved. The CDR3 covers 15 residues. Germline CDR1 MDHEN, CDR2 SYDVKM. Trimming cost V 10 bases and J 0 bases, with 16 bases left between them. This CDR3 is CATDGENFSGNTIYF. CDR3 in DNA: TGTGCCACCGATGGGGAAAACTTCTCTGGAAACACCATATATTTT.

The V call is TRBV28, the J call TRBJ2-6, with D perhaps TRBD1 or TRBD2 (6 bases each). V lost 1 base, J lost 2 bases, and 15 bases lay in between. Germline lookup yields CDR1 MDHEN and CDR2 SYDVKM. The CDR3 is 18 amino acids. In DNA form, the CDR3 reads TGTGCCAGCAGTTTATTCCGCGGGACAATCACTGGGGCCAACGTCCTGACTTTC. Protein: CASSLFRGTITGANVLTF. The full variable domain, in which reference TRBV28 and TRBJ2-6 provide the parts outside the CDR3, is DVKVTQSSRYLVKRTGEKVFLECVQDMDHENMFWYRQDPGLGLRLIYFSYDVKMKEKGDIPEGYSVSREKKERFSLILESASTNQTSMYLCASSLFRGTITGANVLTFGAGSRLTVL.

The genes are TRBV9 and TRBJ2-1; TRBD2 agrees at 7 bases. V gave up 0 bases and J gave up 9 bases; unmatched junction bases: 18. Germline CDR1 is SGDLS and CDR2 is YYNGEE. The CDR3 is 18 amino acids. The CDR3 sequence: CASSVGRAASGPLGEQFF. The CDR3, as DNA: TGTGCCAGCAGCGTAGGCAGGGCTGCTAGCGGACCCTTGGGTGAGCAGTTCTTC. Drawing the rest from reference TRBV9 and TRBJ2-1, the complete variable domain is DSGVTQTPKHLITATGQRVTLRCSPRSGDLSVYWYQQSLDQGLQFLIQYYNGEERAKGNILERFSAQQFPDLHSELNLSSLELGDSALYFCASSVGRAASGPLGEQFFGPGTRLTVL.

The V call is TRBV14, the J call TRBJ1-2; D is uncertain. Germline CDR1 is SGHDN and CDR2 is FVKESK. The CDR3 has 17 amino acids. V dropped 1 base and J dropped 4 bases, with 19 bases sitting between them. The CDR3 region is CASSQADLILPRYGYTF. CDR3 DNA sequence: TGTGCCAGCAGCCAAGCCGACCTCATTCTTCCGCGCTATGGCTACACCTTC. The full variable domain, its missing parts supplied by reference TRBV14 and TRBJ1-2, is EAGVTQFPSHSVIEKGQTVTLRCDPISGHDNLYWYRRVMGKEIKFLLHFVKESKQDESGMPNNRFLAERTGGTYSTLKVQPAELEDSGVYFCASSQADLILPRYGYTFGSGTRLTVV.

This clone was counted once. The CDR3 reads CASRGGGAQPQHF. CDR3 nucleotides: TGTGCCAGCAGGGGAGGGGGCGCCCAGCCCCAGCATTTT. The chain has TRBV27 and TRBJ1-5, with 7 bases identical to TRBD1. This CDR3 is 13 amino acids long. V trimming: 6 bases; J trimming: 7 bases; junction bases outside the gene matches: 6. CDR1 is MNHEY, CDR2 SMNVEV, per germline (reference sequence).

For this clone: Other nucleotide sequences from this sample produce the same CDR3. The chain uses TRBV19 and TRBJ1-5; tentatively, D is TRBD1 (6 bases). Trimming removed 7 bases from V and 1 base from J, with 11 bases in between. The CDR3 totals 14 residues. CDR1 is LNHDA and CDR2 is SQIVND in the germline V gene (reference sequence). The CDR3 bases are TGTGCCAGTAACGGGGGGGCGAGCAATCAGCCCCAGCATTTT. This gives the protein CASNGGASNQPQHF.

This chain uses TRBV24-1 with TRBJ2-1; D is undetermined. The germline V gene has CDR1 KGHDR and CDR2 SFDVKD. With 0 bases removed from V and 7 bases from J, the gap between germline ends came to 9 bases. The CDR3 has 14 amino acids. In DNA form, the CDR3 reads TGTGCCACCAGTGATTTGCTGGAAGTAAATGAGCAGTTCTTC. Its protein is CATSDLLEVNEQFF.

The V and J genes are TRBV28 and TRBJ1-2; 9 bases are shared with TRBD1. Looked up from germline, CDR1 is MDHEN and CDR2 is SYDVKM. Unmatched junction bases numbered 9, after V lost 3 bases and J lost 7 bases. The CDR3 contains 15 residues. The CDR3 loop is CASSFPTGTGLGYTF. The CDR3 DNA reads TGTGCCAGCAGTTTTCCTACCGGGACAGGGCTTGGCTACACCTTC.

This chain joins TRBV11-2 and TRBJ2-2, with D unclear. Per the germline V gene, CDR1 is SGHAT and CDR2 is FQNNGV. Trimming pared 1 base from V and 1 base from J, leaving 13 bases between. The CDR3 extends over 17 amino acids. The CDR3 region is CASSLALHRLNTGELFF. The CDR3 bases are TGTGCCAGCAGCTTAGCCCTACATCGCCTGAACACCGGGGAGCTGTTTTTT.

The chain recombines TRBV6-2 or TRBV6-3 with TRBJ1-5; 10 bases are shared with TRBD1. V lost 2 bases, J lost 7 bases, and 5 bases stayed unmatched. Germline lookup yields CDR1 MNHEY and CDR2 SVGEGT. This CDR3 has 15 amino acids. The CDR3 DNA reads TGTGCCAGCAGTTACCGAAGGACAGGGGGACAGCCCCAGCATTTT. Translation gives CASSYRRTGGQPQHF.

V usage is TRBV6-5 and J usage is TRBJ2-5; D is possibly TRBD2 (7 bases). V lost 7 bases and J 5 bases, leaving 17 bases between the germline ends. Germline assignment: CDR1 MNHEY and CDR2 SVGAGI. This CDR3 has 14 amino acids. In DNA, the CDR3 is TGTGCCAGCACACGGAGCAGGGGAGGGGAGACCCAGTACTTC. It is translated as CASTRSRGGETQYF.

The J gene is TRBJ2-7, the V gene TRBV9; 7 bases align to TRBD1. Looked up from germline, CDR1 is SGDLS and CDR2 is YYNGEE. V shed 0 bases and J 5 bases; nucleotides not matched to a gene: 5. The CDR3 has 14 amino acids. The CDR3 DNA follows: TGTGCCAGCAGCGTAGGAGGGGGCGGAAACGAGCAGTACTTC. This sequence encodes CASSVGGGGNEQYF. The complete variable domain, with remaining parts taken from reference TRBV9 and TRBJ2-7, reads DSGVTQTPKHLITATGQRVTLRCSPRSGDLSVYWYQQSLDQGLQFLIQYYNGEERAKGNILERFSAQQFPDLHSELNLSSLELGDSALYFCASSVGGGGNEQYFGPGTRLTVT.

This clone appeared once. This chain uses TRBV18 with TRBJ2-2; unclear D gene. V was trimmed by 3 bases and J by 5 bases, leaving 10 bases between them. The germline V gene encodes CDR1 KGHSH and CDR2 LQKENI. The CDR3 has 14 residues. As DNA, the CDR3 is TGTGCCAGCTCACCGCCTCTAGTGACCGGGGAGCTGTTTTTT. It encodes CASSPPLVTGELFF.

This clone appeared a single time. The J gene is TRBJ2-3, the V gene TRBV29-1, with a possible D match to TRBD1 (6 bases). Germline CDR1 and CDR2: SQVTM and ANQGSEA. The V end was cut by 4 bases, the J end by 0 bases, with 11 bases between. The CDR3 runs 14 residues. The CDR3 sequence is CSVVGHTSTDTQYF. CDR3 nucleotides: TGCAGCGTTGTGGGACATACTAGCACAGATACGCAGTATTTT.

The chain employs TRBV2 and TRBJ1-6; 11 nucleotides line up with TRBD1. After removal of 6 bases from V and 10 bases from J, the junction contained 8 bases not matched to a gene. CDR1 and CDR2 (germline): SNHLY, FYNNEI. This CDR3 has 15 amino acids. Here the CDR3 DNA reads TGTGCCAGCAGGGGTCGGACAGGGGGCGACTCACCCCTCCACTTT. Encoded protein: CASRGRTGGDSPLHF.

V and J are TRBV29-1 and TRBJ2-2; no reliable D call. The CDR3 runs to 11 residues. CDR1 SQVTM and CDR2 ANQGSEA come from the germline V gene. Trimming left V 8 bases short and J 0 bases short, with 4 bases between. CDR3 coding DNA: TGCAGCTTCACGAACACCGGGGAGCTGTTTTTT. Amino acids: CSFTNTGELFF.

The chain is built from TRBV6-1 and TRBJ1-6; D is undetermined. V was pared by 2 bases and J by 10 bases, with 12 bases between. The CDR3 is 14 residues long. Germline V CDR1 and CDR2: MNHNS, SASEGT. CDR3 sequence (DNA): TGTGCCAGCAGTGAAAGTTGGGGAACCTCACCCCTCCACTTT. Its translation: CASSESWGTSPLHF.

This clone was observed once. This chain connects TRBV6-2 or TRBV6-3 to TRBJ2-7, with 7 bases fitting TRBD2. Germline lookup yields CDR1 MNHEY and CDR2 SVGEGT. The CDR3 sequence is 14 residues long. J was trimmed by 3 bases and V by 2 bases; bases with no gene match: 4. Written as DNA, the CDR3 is TGTGCCAGCAGTTACGGGGGGGAGCTCTACGAGCAGTACTTC. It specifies CASSYGGELYEQYF.

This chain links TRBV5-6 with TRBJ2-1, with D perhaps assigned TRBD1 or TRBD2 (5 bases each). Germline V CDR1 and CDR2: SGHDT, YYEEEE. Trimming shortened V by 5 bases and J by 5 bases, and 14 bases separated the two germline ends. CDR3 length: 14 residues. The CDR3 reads CASSSGLENNEQFF. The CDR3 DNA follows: TGTGCCAGCAGTTCGGGGCTAGAGAACAATGAGCAGTTCTTC.

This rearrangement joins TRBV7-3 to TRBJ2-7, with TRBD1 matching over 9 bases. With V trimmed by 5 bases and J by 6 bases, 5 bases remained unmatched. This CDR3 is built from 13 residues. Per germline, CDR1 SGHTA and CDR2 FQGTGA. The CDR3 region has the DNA TGTGCCAGCAGCCCTCAGGGACAGGGCGAGCAGTACTTC. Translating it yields CASSPQGQGEQYF. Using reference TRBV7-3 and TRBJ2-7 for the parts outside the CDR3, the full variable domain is GAGVSQTPSNKVTEKGKYVELRCDPISGHTALYWYRQSLGQGPEFLIYFQGTGAADDSGLPNDRFFAVRPEGSVSTLKIQRTERGDSAVYLCASSPQGQGEQYFGPGTRLTVT.

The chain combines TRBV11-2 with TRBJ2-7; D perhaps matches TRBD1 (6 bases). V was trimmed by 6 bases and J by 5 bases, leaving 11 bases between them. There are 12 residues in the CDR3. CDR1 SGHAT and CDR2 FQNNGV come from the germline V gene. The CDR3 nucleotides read TGTGCCAGCAGGGGGGCTTACGACGAGCAGTACTTC. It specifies CASRGAYDEQYF.

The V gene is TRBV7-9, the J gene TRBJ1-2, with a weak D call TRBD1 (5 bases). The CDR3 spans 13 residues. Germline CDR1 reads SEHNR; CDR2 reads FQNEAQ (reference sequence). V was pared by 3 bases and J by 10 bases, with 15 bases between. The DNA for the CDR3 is TGTGCCAGCAGCTTTGCCCCGGGACTCATCTACACCTTC. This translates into CASSFAPGLIYTF.

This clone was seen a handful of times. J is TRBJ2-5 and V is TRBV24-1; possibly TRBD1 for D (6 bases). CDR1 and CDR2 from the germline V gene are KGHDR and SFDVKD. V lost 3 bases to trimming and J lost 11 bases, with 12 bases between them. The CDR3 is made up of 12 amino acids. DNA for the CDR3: TGTGCCACCAGTGATGTAACAGGGAAGCAGTACTTC. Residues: CATSDVTGKQYF.